This T cell receptor (beta chain) originates from a study of technical replicates of blood from several donors. CDR3 size: 18 residues. V lost 2 bases and J lost 0, with 20 bases in between. Germline loops: CDR1 SGHTA, CDR2 FQGNSA. The data were produced by immunoSEQ multiplex PCR, yet TCRdb's version contains in-frame clones alone and is incomplete. The sample shows about 99,000 clones, approximately 95% of them seen only once. The sample consisted of T cells isolated from PBMCs. V and J are TRBV7-2 and TRBJ2-7; maybe TRBD2 (5 bases). The clonotype comes from a human donor in good health. The CDR3 DNA reads TGTGCCAGCAGCTTAATAAGCGGTCGGGGTTCTCACTCCTACGAGCAGTACTTC. It yields the protein CASSLISGRGSHSYEQYF.